The present entry profiles one T cell receptor (beta chain) with its context. What this receptor recognizes is not known. Sequencing relied on a NextSeq 550. The Human TCR Profiling Kit (MiLaboratory) was used to prepare UMI-labeled 5' RACE TRB cDNA libraries. cDNA synthesis used the entire amount of extracted RNA, and PCR amplification then used the entire amount of cDNA produced. The libraries were made side by side, with each library going through the same number of PCR cycles. From the authors' description of their analysis: MIGEC and MiXCR extracted about 50,000 +/- 10,000 unique UMI-labeled TRB cDNA molecules per library, requiring at least two reads per UMI. On average, approximately 40,000 +/- 10,000 functional in-frame TRB CDR3 nucleotide clonotypes lacking stop codons were found per library. After each sample was downsampled to 5000 UMI-labeled TRB molecules, VDJtools was used to calculate diversity metrics such as normalized Shannon-Wiener and Chao1. Clonotype-size-weighted physicochemical properties of the central five CDR3 residues (interaction energy, strength, volume and Kidera factor 4) were computed in VDJtools. TCRdb reprocessed the reads and assigns one entry to each CDR3 protein sequence, leaving out DNA. TCRdb assigned the V and J calls; the authors' analysis was not used. In this sample's table one finds under 90,000 distinct CDR3 sequences. The ten most abundant clones make up 0.55% to 0.7% of the sample.

For each CD8+ T cell subset, flow sorting was done in triplicate, and about 300,000 cells per subset went directly into RLT lysis buffer. Naive CD8+ T cells were defined stringently as CD45RO-CCR7+CD27+CD95- to exclude memory contaminants. Standard density gradient centrifugation was used to isolate peripheral blood mononuclear cells from buffy coats. A FACSAria III was used to flow-sort naive CD8+ T cells into CXCR3-negative and CXCR3-positive populations. Total RNA was extracted from sorted cells with an RNeasy Mini Kit. The germline V gene supplies CDR1 MNHNS and CDR2 SASEGT. The CDR3 runs 15 amino acids, cysteine and phenylalanine included. Only the protein sequence is given. The data were obtained in a study of CXCR3-negative and CXCR3-positive naive CD8 T cells (dated by TCRdb to the late 2010s). In the study overall: In total, some 140 million TRB reads were obtained, which works out to roughly 1.5 +/- 0.3 million reads per library. Diversity and physicochemical repertoire analyses were performed on some 10 donors pooled from two independent experiments. TRBV-TRBJ cluster analysis included naive subsets from 5 donors and memory cells from 3 donors.

Paper-wide results and their limitations: Repertoire diversity was comparably high in both naive subsets but much lower in memory CD8+ T cells. TRB CDR3s from CXCR3-positive naive cells showed higher hydrophobicity (lower Kidera factor 4), lower energy, and higher strength and volume indices than CXCR3-negative naive cells. TRBV-TRBJ usage was similar between naive CXCR3-negative and CXCR3-positive cells from the same donor, while memory cells showed distinct patterns. Because surface CD5, which has been linked to self-reactivity in mice, was comparable between naive subsets, TCR interaction strength was also inferred from TRB CDR3 physicochemical properties. Freshly isolated PBMCs were used for most assays because CXCR3 expression went down partially after cryopreservation.

This receptor was obtained from a human donor in good health. Some clones in this sample may be carry-over from other donors' samples. The sequencing input was naive CXCR3+ CD8+ T cells from blood. The sample's cell subset or site label, in plain terms: CD45RO-CCR7+CD27+CD95- naive CD8+ T cells expressing CXCR3 (TNR3+). The rearranged segments are TRBV6-1 and TRBJ2-3; with no DNA, the TCRdb D assignment of TRBD1 cannot be verified. This receptor carries the CDR3 CASSELTGTTDTQYF.